The 4 T cell receptor beta chains presented below share a single source sample, sequenced in a study of blood T cells in healthy people across ages. Primed by a sample-barcoded 5' primer and a J-beta primer mix, a second PCR proceeded for 7 to 11 cycles. TCRdb independently ran MiXCR on the 5' RACE reads; one entry per CDR3 protein. The sample records 590,000 or so distinct CDR3 sequences, approximately 30% being singletons. Material: blood. These receptors all come from a woman aged 80 or over in good health.

This clonotype was seen repeatedly, ten times or more. The genes are TRBV9 and TRBJ2-1; no firm D call. This CDR3 comprises 12 residues. Per the germline V gene, CDR1 is SGDLS and CDR2 is YYNGEE. Trimming removed 3 bases at V and 8 bases at J, with 9 bases between. CDR3 sequence reads: CASSADGYEQFF. CDR3 DNA: TGTGCCAGCAGCGCGGACGGCTATGAGCAGTTCTTC. Supplemented by reference TRBV9 and TRBJ2-1, the full variable domain reads DSGVTQTPKHLITATGQRVTLRCSPRSGDLSVYWYQQSLDQGLQFLIQYYNGEERAKGNILERFSAQQFPDLHSELNLSSLELGDSALYFCASSADGYEQFFGPGTRLTVL.

The chain recombines TRBV4-2 with TRBJ2-3, with D possibly being TRBD1 or TRBD2 (5 bases each). In germline, CDR1 is LGHNA, CDR2 YNFKEQ. The CDR3 runs 17 residues. Trimming removed 1 base at V and 2 bases at J, with 16 bases between. The CDR3 DNA reads TGTGCCAGCAGCCAAGGTTTAAGAGGGGCGGACACAGATACGCAGTATTTT. Protein sequence: CASSQGLRGADTDTQYF.

Notes on this clonotype: This may be a read error: a much more frequent sequence differs by one nucleotide. The DNA of the CDR3 is TGTGCCCGGAGTCGCTATATCAATGAGCAGTTCTTC. Protein product: CARSRYINEQFF. V is TRBV30 and J is TRBJ2-1, with unresolved D. CDR3 length: 12 amino acids. Per germline, CDR1 GTSNPN and CDR2 SVGIG (reference sequence). Variable domain in full (rest from reference TRBV30 and TRBJ2-1): SQTIHQWPATLVQPVGSPLSLECTVEGTSNPNLYWYRQAAGRGLQLLFYSVGIGQISSEVPQNLSASRPQDRQFILSSKKLLLSDSGFYLCARSRYINEQFFGPGTRLTVL.

A note on this clonotype: A clone one base away is much larger, so this may be a read error. This CDR3 is missing its conserved last phenylalanine or tryptophan, likely due to a read error. CDR3 sequence: CSATGGDYGYTL. CDR3 DNA sequence: TGCAGCGCGACAGGGGGAGACTATGGCTACACCCTC. The V and J genes are TRBV29-1 and TRBJ1-2; the match to TRBD1 covers 9 bases. The CDR3 runs 12 residues. CDR1 is SQVTM, CDR2 ANQGSEA, per germline. Trimming took 7 bases from V and 3 from J; bases not matched to a gene: 3.